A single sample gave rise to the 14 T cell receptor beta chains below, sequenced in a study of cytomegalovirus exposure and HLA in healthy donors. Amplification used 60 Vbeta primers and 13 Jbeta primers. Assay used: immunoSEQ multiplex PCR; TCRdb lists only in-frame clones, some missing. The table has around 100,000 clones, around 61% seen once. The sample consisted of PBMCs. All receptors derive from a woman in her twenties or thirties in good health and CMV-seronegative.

The CDR3 is CASSLPGSNYGYTF. CDR3 nucleotide sequence: TGTGCCAGCAGCTTGCCCGGGTCCAACTATGGCTACACCTTC. The V gene is TRBV7-9, the J gene TRBJ1-2, with D unresolved. CDR3 length: 14 amino acids. From germline, CDR1 is SEHNR and CDR2 FQNEAQ (reference sequence). V lost 3 bases to trimming and J lost 2 bases, with 10 bases between them.

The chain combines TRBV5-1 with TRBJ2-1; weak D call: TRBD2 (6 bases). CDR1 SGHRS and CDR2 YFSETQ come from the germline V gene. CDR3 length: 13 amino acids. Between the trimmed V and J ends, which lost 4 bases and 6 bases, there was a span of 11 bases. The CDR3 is CASSAGTRNEQFF. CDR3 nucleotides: TGCGCCAGCAGCGCGGGAACCCGCAATGAGCAGTTCTTC.

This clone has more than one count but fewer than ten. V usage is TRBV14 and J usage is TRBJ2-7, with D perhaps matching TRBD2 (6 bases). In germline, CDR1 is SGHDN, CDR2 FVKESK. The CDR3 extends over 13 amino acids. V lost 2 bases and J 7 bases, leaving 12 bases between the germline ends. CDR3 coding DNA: TGTGCCAGCAGCCAACCGCTGGCGGGGGAGCAGTACTTC. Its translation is CASSQPLAGEQYF.

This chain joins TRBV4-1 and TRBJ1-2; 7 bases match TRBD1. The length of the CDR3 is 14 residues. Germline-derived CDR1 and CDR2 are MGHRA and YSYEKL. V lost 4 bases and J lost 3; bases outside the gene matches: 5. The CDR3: CASSRPQGDYGYTF. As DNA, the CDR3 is TGCGCCAGCAGCCGCCCGCAGGGGGACTATGGCTACACCTTC.

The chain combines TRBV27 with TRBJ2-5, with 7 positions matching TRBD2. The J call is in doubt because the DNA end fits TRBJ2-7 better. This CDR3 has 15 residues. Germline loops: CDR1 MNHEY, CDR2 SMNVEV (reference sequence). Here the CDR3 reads CASSPLLAALYEQYF. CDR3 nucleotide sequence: TGTGCCAGCAGTCCTCTTCTAGCGGCCCTCTACGAGCAGTACTTC.

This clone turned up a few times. The CDR3 nucleotides read TGTGCCAGCAGTTACCAGCACGCAGGGGGCAATGAGCAGTTCTTC. Amino acids: CASSYQHAGGNEQFF. The chain joins TRBV6-5 to TRBJ2-1; TRBD1 matches at 7 bases. CDR1 is MNHEY, CDR2 SVGAGI, per germline. The ends lost 2 bases at V and 6 bases at J; junction bases unmatched: 7. This CDR3 spans 15 amino acids.

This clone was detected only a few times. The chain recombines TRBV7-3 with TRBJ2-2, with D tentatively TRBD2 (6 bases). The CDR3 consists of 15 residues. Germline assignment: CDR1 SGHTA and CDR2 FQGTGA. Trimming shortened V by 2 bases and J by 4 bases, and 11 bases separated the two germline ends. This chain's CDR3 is CASSLAGSGTGELFF. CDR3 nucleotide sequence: TGTGCCAGCAGCTTAGCCGGGAGTGGCACCGGGGAGCTGTTTTTT.

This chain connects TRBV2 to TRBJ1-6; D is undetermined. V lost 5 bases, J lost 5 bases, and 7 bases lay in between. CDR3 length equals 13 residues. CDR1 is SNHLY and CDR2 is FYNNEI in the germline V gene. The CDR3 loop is CASSSLDNSPLHF. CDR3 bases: TGTGCCAGCAGTTCACTAGATAATTCACCCCTCCACTTT.

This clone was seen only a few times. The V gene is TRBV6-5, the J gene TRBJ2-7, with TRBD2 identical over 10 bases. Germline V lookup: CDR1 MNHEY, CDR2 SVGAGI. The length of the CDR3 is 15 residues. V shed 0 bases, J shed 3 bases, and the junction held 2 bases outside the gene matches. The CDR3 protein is CASSYSLAGVYEQYF. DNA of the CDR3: TGTGCCAGCAGTTACTCGCTAGCGGGAGTCTACGAGCAGTACTTC.

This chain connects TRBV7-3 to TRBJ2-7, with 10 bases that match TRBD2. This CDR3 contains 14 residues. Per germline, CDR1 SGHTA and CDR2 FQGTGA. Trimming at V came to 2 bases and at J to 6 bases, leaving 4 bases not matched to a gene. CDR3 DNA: TGTGCCAGCAGCTTAGATAGCGGGAGGATCGAGCAGTACTTC. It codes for CASSLDSGRIEQYF. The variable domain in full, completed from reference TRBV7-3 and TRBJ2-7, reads GAGVSQTPSNKVTEKGKYVELRCDPISGHTALYWYRQSLGQGPEFLIYFQGTGAADDSGLPNDRFFAVRPEGSVSTLKIQRTERGDSAVYLCASSLDSGRIEQYFGPGTRLTVT.

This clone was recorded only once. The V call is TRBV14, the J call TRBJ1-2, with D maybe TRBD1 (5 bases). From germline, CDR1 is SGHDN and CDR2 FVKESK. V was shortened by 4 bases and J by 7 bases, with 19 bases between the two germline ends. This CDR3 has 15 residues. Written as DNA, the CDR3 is TGTGCCAGCAGCCCCATAAACGGGGGATTAGGTGGCTACACCTTC. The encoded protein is CASSPINGGLGGYTF. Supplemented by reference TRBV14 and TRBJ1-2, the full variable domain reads EAGVTQFPSHSVIEKGQTVTLRCDPISGHDNLYWYRRVMGKEIKFLLHFVKESKQDESGMPNNRFLAERTGGTYSTLKVQPAELEDSGVYFCASSPINGGLGGYTFGSGTRLTVV.

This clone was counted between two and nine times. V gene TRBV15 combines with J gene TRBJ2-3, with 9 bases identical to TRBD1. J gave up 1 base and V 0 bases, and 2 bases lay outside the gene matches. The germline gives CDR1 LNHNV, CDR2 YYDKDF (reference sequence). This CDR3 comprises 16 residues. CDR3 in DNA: TGTGCCACCAGCAGAGATCGGACAGGGGGCACAGATACGCAGTATTTT. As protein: CATSRDRTGGTDTQYF.

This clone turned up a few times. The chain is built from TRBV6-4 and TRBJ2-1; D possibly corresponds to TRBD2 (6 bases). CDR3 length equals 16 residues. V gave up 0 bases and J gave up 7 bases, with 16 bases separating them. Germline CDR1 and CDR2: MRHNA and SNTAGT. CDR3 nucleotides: TGTGCCAGCAGTGACTCCGGGGGTGGGGGAGGAAATGAGCAGTTCTTC. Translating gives CASSDSGGGGGNEQFF.

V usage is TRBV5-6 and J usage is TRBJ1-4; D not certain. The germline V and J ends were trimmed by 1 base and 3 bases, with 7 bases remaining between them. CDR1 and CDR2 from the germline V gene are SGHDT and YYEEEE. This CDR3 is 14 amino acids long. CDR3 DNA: TGTGCCAGCAGCTTGACAGTTTCTAATGAAAAACTGTTTTTT. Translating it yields CASSLTVSNEKLFF.